The 4 T cell receptor beta chains below come from one sample, sequenced in a study of blood T cell repertoires in COVID-19. Sequenced by immunoSEQ multiplex PCR; TCRdb stores in-frame clones only, minus some. The table lists fewer than 700,000 clones, approximately 91% of them singletons, with about 8.2% in the top ten. Material: peripheral blood. These receptors were collected from a woman between 45 and 60 years old with COVID-19, enrolled during active disease.

The CDR3 here is CASSAAGGVSSGGSDTQYF. In DNA, the CDR3 is TGTGCCAGCAGCGCCGCTGGGGGTGTGTCTAGCGGGGGGTCAGATACGCAGTATTTT. This sequence joins TRBV5-8 and TRBJ2-3, with 11 nucleotides matching TRBD2. V shed 4 bases, J shed 4 bases, and the junction held 17 bases outside the gene matches. Germline V CDR1 and CDR2: SGHTS, YDEGEE. The CDR3 loop spans 19 amino acids.

This chain joins TRBV29-1 and TRBJ1-3; D remains ambiguous. From germline, CDR1 is SQVTM and CDR2 ANQGSEA. The CDR3 runs 11 residues. Trimming shortened V by 3 bases and J by 7 bases, and 7 bases separated the two germline ends. CDR3 DNA sequence: TGCAGCGTTGAGTCCGCGAACACCATATATTTT. This codes for CSVESANTIYF.

The rearrangement links TRBV6-5 to TRBJ2-1; 10 bases align to TRBD1. CDR3 size: 14 residues. Germline-derived CDR1 and CDR2 are MNHEY and SVGAGI. The V gene end was trimmed by 6 bases and the J gene end by 8 bases; junction bases not matched to a gene: 7. CDR3: CASSLKGTGDEQFF. CDR3 DNA: TGTGCCAGCAGCTTAAAAGGGACAGGGGATGAGCAGTTCTTC.

This clone was picked up one time. This chain uses TRBV5-1 with TRBJ2-3, with 8 nucleotides matching TRBD2. V lost 2 bases, J lost 8 bases, and 7 bases stayed unmatched. Looked up from germline, CDR1 is SGHRS and CDR2 is YFSETQ. This CDR3 has 14 residues. CDR3 in amino acids: CASSFGTSQATQYF. Written as DNA, the CDR3 is TGCGCCAGCAGCTTTGGGACTAGTCAAGCTACGCAGTATTTT.